The 16 T cell receptor beta chains below were found in one sample sequenced in a study of beta chain features in type 1 diabetes (dated by TCRdb to 2016 to 2019). Libraries were prepared through the immunoSEQ multiplex PCR assay. All of the isolated RNA was reverse transcribed with the High Capacity cDNA Reverse Transcription Kit, so expressed TCRB transcripts were sequenced. TCRdb limited this immuneACCESS table to in-frame rearrangements with V and J called. A share of clones is missing; checked studies link under half to unresolved V genes, and the rest is unexplained. This sample gives around 250,000 clones in total; 25% to 30% of them show up just once. The ten largest clones take up roughly 4% of the sample. Sequenced material: central memory CD4+ T cells from blood. Receptors originate from a man aged 25 to 40 in good health.

The chain links TRBV14 to TRBJ1-2, with D possibly matching TRBD1 (5 bases). The CDR3 totals 12 residues. Per the germline V gene, CDR1 is SGHDN and CDR2 is FVKESK. The V and J ends lost 4 bases and 8 bases respectively, with 11 bases between them. CDR3 in amino acids: CASSRGPGGYTF. CDR3 in DNA: TGTGCCAGCAGCCGCGGGCCAGGGGGCTACACCTTC. Combining the CDR3 with reference TRBV14 and TRBJ1-2 gives the whole variable domain EAGVTQFPSHSVIEKGQTVTLRCDPISGHDNLYWYRRVMGKEIKFLLHFVKESKQDESGMPNNRFLAERTGGTYSTLKVQPAELEDSGVYFCASSRGPGGYTFGSGTRLTVV.

J is TRBJ1-2 and V is TRBV4-1; no reliable D call. V was clipped by 1 base and J by 2 bases, with 11 bases between them. Germline CDR1 reads MGHRA; CDR2 reads YSYEKL. This CDR3 region has 15 residues. The CDR3 region has the DNA TGCGCCAGCAGCCAAGGGACCGCCCTCAACTATGGCTACACCTTC. Translated: CASSQGTALNYGYTF.

CDR3 loop: CASVSLGGQGYEQYF. The CDR3 nucleotides read TGTGCCAGCGTTTCCCTAGGGGGACAGGGCTACGAGCAGTACTTC. The V and J genes are TRBV28 and TRBJ2-7; 9 bases match TRBD1. The CDR3 runs to 15 residues. The J segment lost 3 bases and the V segment lost 8 bases, leaving 11 bases of the junction unmatched. Germline assignment: CDR1 MDHEN and CDR2 SYDVKM.

This clone was counted only a few times. The chain has TRBV30 and TRBJ1-6; a weak D match, TRBD1 (6 bases). Germline lookup yields CDR1 GTSNPN and CDR2 SVGIG (reference sequence). CDR3 length equals 14 residues. Trimming stripped 6 bases from V and 5 bases from J, with 14 bases between. The CDR3 loop is CACQFRGNNSPLHF. CDR3 bases: TGTGCCTGCCAGTTCAGGGGAAATAATTCACCCCTCCACTTT.

The chain links TRBV30 to TRBJ2-7; D is possibly TRBD1 (6 bases). This CDR3 is 19 amino acids long. Germline values: CDR1 GTSNPN, CDR2 SVGIG (reference sequence). Trimming shortened V by 2 bases and J by 7 bases, and 33 bases separated the two germline ends. The DNA for the CDR3 is TGTGCCTGGAGTACAAAACCGGGACAACCGAAATGGTCCTACAATGAGCAGTACTTC. It codes for CAWSTKPGQPKWSYNEQYF.

The rearrangement links TRBV18 to TRBJ2-7, with D perhaps matching TRBD2 (5 bases). This CDR3 region has 15 residues. V lost 0 bases to trimming and J lost 5 bases, with 14 bases between them. Germline CDR1 KGHSH, CDR2 LQKENI. This chain's CDR3 is CASSPPPAGFHEQYF. The DNA for the CDR3 is TGTGCCAGCTCACCACCACCTGCGGGTTTCCACGAGCAGTACTTC.

CDR3 coding DNA: TGTGCCAGCAGCTCGGGACAGGGGGAAGATATCCTCCACTTT. Its protein product is CASSSGQGEDILHF. J is TRBJ1-6 and V is TRBV7-9, with 11 bases that match TRBD1. J was trimmed by 15 bases and V by 4 bases; bases with no gene match: 8. This CDR3 is built from 14 residues. The germline gives CDR1 SEHNR, CDR2 FQNEAQ (reference sequence). The whole variable domain, filled in from reference TRBV7-9 and TRBJ1-6, reads DTGVSQNPRHKITKRGQNVTFRCDPISEHNRLYWYRQTLGQGPEFLTYFQNEAQLEKSRLLSDRFSAERPKGSFSTLEIQRTEQGDSAMYLCASSSGQGEDILHFGNGTRLTVT.

This clone was picked up a small number of times. Being one base from a much bigger clone, this may be a read error. The chain uses TRBV7-2 and TRBJ2-1, with 8 bases fitting TRBD1. This CDR3 is built from 15 residues. Looked up from germline, CDR1 is SGHTA and CDR2 is FQGNSA. The V segment lost 5 bases and the J segment 12 bases; nucleotides outside the gene matches: 15. This chain's CDR3 is CASSAGTGVGVRQFF. CDR3 coding DNA: TGTGCCAGCAGCGCTGGGACAGGCGTTGGGGTGAGGCAGTTCTTC.

In its sample, this clone was seen many times. The J gene is TRBJ2-4, the V gene TRBV2, with no clear D. The CDR3 sequence is 12 residues long. The V end lost 6 bases, the J end lost 7 bases, and 10 bases lay between the germline ends. The germline CDR1 and CDR2 sequences are SNHLY and FYNNEI. The CDR3 nucleotides read TGTGCCAGCAGCCAGCTGGGGAACATTCAGTACTTC. Translation: CASSQLGNIQYF.

This clone was recorded at least ten times. The CDR3 region is CASSHGTGAYF. The CDR3 region has the DNA TGTGCCAGCAGCCACGGGACAGGCGCTTACTTC. The chain carries TRBV14 and TRBJ2-7; TRBD1 agrees at 8 bases. This CDR3 region has 11 residues. Germline V gene lookup returns CDR1 SGHDN and CDR2 FVKESK. Trimming removed 3 bases from V and 13 bases from J; junction bases left unmatched: 5. Supplemented by reference TRBV14 and TRBJ2-7, the full variable domain reads EAGVTQFPSHSVIEKGQTVTLRCDPISGHDNLYWYRRVMGKEIKFLLHFVKESKQDESGMPNNRFLAERTGGTYSTLKVQPAELEDSGVYFCASSHGTGAYFGPGTRLTVT.

A few counts support this clone. V gene TRBV9 combines with J gene TRBJ2-2, with TRBD2 matching 7 bases. The trim removed 3 bases at V and 0 bases at J, leaving 14 bases unmatched. Germline V gene data show CDR1 as SGDLS and CDR2 as YYNGEE. The CDR3 is 19 residues long. CDR3 sequence: CASSASPQRGDANTGELFF. The CDR3 DNA follows: TGTGCCAGCAGCGCCTCCCCGCAGCGGGGCGACGCGAACACCGGGGAGCTGTTTTTT.

This clone was counted only a few times. The chain recombines TRBV29-1 with TRBJ1-2; a possible D gene is TRBD1 (6 bases). The CDR3 totals 13 residues. Germline V gene data show CDR1 as SQVTM and CDR2 as ANQGSEA. The germline V and J ends were trimmed by 7 bases and 2 bases, with 14 bases remaining between them. Here the CDR3 DNA reads TGCAGCGCCTCCAGGGGATCGAACTATGGCTACACCTTC. Residues: CSASRGSNYGYTF.

A few counts support this clone. The V and J genes are TRBV27 and TRBJ2-7; D is perhaps TRBD1 or TRBD2 (5 bases each). The V and J ends lost 8 bases and 0 bases respectively, with 17 bases between them. This CDR3 is 15 amino acids long. Germline V gives CDR1 MNHEY, CDR2 SMNVEV (reference sequence). CDR3 nucleotide sequence: TGTGCCAGCCTAACCAGGGACGCTCCCTCCTACGAGCAGTACTTC. Amino acids: CASLTRDAPSYEQYF.

CDR3 coding DNA: TGTGCCTGGAGTGTAAGGCGCGTACCGAACTGGGACGAGCAGTACTTC. It codes for CAWSVRRVPNWDEQYF. The V call is TRBV30, the J call TRBJ2-7; the D is unclear. Trimming pared 0 bases from V and 5 bases from J, leaving 20 bases between. CDR1 and CDR2 from the germline V gene are GTSNPN and SVGIG (reference sequence). The length of the CDR3 is 16 residues.

The rearrangement joins TRBV5-4 to TRBJ2-5; 9 bases are a match to TRBD2. Looked up from germline, CDR1 is SGHNT and CDR2 is YYREEE (reference sequence). This CDR3 has 17 residues. V lost 4 bases and J lost 5; bases outside the gene matches: 15. CDR3 region: CASSAGTPGLAGETQYF. The CDR3 DNA sequence: TGTGCCAGCAGCGCCGGGACCCCGGGACTAGCTGGCGAGACCCAGTACTTC.

This clone was found many times. The chain has TRBV28 and TRBJ1-5; possible D gene TRBD1, 5 bases. Germline assignment: CDR1 MDHEN and CDR2 SYDVKM. This CDR3 spans 12 amino acids. V was pared by 5 bases and J by 6 bases, with 8 bases between. The CDR3: CASSQGVQPQHF. DNA for the CDR3: TGTGCCAGCAGTCAGGGCGTTCAGCCCCAGCATTTT.